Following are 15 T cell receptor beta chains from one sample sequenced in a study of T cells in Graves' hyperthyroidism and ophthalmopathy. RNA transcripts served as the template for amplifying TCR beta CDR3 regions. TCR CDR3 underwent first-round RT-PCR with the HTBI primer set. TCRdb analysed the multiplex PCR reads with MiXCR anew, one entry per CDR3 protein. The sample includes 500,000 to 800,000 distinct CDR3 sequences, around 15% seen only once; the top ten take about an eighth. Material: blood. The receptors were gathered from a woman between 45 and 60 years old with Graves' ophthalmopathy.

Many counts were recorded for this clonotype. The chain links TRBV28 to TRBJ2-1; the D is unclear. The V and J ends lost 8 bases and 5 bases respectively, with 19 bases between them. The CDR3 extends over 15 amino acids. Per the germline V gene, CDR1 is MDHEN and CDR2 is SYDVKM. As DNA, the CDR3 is TGTGCCAGCCATAACCTAGGCCTTGGCAACAATGAGCAGTTCTTC. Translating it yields CASHNLGLGNNEQFF.

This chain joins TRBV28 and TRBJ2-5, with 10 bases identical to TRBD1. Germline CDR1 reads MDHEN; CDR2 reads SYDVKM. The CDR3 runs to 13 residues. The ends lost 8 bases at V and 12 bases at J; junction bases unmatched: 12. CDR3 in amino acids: CASQGDRGSPEYF. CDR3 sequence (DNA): TGTGCCAGCCAGGGGGACAGGGGATCCCCCGAGTACTTC.

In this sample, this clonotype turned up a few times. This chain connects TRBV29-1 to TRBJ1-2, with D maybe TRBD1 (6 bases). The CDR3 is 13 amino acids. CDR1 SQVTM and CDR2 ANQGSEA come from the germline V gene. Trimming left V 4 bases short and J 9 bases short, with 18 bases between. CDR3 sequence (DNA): TGCAGCGTTGGGGCAGGGGATTCTATGAGCTACACCTTC. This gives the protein CSVGAGDSMSYTF. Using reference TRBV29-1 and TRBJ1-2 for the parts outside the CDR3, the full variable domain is SAVISQKPSRDICQRGTSLTIQCQVDSQVTMMFWYRQQPGQSLTLIATANQGSEATYESGFVIDKFPISRPNLTFSTLTVSNMSPEDSSIYLCSVGAGDSMSYTFGSGTRLTVV.

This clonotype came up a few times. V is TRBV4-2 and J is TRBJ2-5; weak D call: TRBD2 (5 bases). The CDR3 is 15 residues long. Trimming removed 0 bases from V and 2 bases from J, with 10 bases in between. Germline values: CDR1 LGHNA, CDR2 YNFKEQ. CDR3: CASSQEDYEQETQYF. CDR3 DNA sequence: TGTGCCAGCAGCCAAGAAGACTACGAACAAGAGACCCAGTACTTC.

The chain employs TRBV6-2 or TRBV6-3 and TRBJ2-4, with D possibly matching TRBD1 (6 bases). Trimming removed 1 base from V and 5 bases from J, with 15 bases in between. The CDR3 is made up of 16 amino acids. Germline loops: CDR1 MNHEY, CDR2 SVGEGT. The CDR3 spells CASSYFEGGGQNIQYF. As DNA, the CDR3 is TGTGCCAGCAGTTACTTCGAGGGTGGGGGCCAAAACATTCAGTACTTC.

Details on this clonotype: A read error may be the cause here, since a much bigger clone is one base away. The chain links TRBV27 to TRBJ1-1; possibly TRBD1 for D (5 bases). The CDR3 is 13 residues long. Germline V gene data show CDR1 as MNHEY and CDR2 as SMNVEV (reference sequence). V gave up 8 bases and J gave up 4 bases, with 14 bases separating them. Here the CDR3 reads CASGWRGSTEAFF. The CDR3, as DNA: TGTGCCAGCGGTTGGAGGGGAAGCACTGAAGCTTTCTTT.

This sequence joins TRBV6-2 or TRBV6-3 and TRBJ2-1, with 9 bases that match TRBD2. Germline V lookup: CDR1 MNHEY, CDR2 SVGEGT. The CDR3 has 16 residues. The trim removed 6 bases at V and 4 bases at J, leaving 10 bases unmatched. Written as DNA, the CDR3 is TGTGCCAGCAGACGCTTAGCGGGAGATATGTACAATGAGCAGTTCTTC. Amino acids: CASRRLAGDMYNEQFF.

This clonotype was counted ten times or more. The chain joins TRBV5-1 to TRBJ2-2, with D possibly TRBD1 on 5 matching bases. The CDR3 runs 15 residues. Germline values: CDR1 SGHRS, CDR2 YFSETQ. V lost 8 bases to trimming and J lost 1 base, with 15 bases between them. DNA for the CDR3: TGCGCCAGTGCTCCAGGGCATTTGAACACCGGGGAGCTGTTTTTT. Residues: CASAPGHLNTGELFF.

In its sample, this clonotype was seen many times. CDR3: CASSYRGDTQYF. In DNA, the CDR3 is TGTGCCAGCAGTTACAGGGGAGATACGCAGTATTTT. The rearrangement links TRBV6-2 or TRBV6-3 to TRBJ2-3; a weak D match, TRBD1 (5 bases). Germline V CDR1 and CDR2: MNHEY, SVGEGT. V dropped 2 bases and J dropped 5 bases, with 5 bases sitting between them. The CDR3 contains 12 residues.

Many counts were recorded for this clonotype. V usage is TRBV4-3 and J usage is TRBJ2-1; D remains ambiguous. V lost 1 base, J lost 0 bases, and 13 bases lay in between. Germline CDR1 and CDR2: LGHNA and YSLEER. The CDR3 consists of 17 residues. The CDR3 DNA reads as TGCGCCAGCAGCCAAGTGGTAGGGCCGAACTCCTACAATGAGCAGTTCTTC. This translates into CASSQVVGPNSYNEQFF.

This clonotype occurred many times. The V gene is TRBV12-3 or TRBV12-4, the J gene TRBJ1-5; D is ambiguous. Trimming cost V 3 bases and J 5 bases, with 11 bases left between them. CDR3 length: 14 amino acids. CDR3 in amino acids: CASSFGLGHQPQHF. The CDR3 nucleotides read TGTGCCAGCAGTTTCGGTCTGGGTCATCAGCCCCAGCATTTT.

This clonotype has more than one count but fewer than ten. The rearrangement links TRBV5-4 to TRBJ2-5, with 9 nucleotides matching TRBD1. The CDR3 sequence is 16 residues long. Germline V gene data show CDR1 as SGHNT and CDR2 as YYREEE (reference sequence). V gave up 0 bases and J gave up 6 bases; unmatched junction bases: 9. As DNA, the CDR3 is TGTGCCAGCAGCTTGGAAATTGGGACAGGGTTTCAGACCCAGTACTTC. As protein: CASSLEIGTGFQTQYF.

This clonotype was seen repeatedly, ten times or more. Written as DNA, the CDR3 is TGCGCCAGCAGCTTGGAGGGACAGATGAACACTGAAGCTTTCTTT. It encodes CASSLEGQMNTEAFF. The rearrangement joins TRBV5-1 to TRBJ1-1, with TRBD1 matching 7 bases. The V gene end was trimmed by 0 bases and the J gene end by 0 bases; junction bases not matched to a gene: 2. Germline CDR1 and CDR2: SGHRS and YFSETQ. The CDR3 contains 15 residues.

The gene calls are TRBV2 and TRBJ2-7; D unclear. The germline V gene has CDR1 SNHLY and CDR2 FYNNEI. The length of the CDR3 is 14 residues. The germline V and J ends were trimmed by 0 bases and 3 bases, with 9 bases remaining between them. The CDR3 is CASSEAPQVYEQYF. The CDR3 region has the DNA TGTGCCAGCAGTGAAGCGCCCCAGGTCTACGAGCAGTACTTC.

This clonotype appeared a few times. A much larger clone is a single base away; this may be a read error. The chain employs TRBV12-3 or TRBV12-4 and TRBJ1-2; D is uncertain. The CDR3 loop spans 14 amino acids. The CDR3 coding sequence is TGTGCCAGCAGTTTACTTGGATATAACTATGGCTACGCCTTC. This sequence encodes CASSLLGYNYGYAF.